Listed below are T cell receptor beta chains from one sample, sequenced in a study of blood T cell repertoires in COVID-19. Method: immunoSEQ multiplex PCR; TCRdb's copy keeps in-frame clones and lacks some. The repertoire holds some 100,000 clones, with roughly 92% as singletons. The sample consisted of peripheral blood. The receptors stem from a man over 45 with active COVID-19. CDR3s include the opening cysteine and the closing phenylalanine or tryptophan. Fields, in order: D gene, V gene, J gene, clone size, CDR3 protein, CDR3 DNA. A D gene is named only where the DNA matches it firmly. Clone size is stated in some rows and not others, as once, few, many or a class when expanded.

>-|TRBV30|TRBJ1-1|-
CAWKLLRETEAFF
TGTGCCTGGAAGTTACTACGGGAGACTGAAGCTTTCTTT
>-|TRBV24-1|TRBJ1-5|-
CATSGTGNQPQHF
TGTGCCACCAGTGGGACAGGCAATCAGCCCCAGCATTTT
>TRBD1|TRBV18|TRBJ2-1|-
CASSPWTGVSYNEQFF
TGTGCCAGCTCACCTTGGACAGGGGTATCCTACAATGAGCAGTTCTTC
>-|TRBV6-6|TRBJ2-7|-
CASGGGETGAYEQYF
TGTGCCAGCGGGGGAGGGGAGACAGGGGCCTACGAGCAGTACTTC
>-|TRBV11-1|TRBJ2-1|-
CASSPTGIQYNEQFF
TGTGCCAGCAGCCCCACAGGGATTCAGTACAATGAGCAGTTCTTC
>TRBD2|TRBV4-1|TRBJ2-5|-
CASSQEASGRETQYF
TGCGCCAGCAGCCAAGAGGCTAGCGGGAGAGAGACCCAGTACTTC
>-|TRBV7-2|TRBJ2-3|once
CASSLSLASDTQYF
TGTGCCAGCAGCTTATCTCTAGCGTCAGATACGCAGTATTTT
>-|TRBV5-4|TRBJ2-7|-
CASSLGSPGGEQYF
TGTGCCAGCAGCTTGGGCAGCCCCGGAGGGGAGCAGTACTTC
>TRBD2|TRBV5-5|TRBJ2-7|-
CASSEPTSGDYEQYF
TGTGCCAGCAGCGAGCCGACTAGCGGAGACTACGAGCAGTACTTC
>TRBD2|TRBV3-1/TRBV3-2|TRBJ2-1|-
CASTQRGGANEQFF
TGTGCCAGCACTCAGCGGGGGGGCGCCAATGAGCAGTTCTTC
>TRBD1|TRBV28|TRBJ2-7|-
CASSSTGSYEQYF
TGTGCCAGCAGTTCGACAGGGAGCTACGAGCAGTACTTC
>-|TRBV4-1|TRBJ1-4|-
CASSQVLGRVEKLFF
TGCGCCAGCAGCCAAGTTCTGGGCAGGGTTGAGAAACTGTTTTTT
>-|TRBV7-2|TRBJ1-1|-
CASSPFPTATEAFF
TGTGCCAGCAGCCCTTTCCCGACAGCGACTGAAGCTTTCTTT
>-|TRBV5-5|TRBJ2-7|-
CASSLVGSYEQYF
TGTGCCAGCAGCTTGGTCGGTTCCTACGAGCAGTACTTC
>-|TRBV10-2|TRBJ2-1|-
CASSELNEQFF
TGCGCCAGCAGTGAGCTCAATGAGCAGTTCTTC
>-|TRBV15|TRBJ2-1|-
CATSRADFYNEQFF
TGTGCCACCAGCAGAGCGGACTTTTACAATGAGCAGTTCTTC
>TRBD1|TRBV6-4|TRBJ1-2|-
CASFDRDGYTF
TGTGCCAGTTTCGACAGGGATGGCTACACCTTC
>TRBD2|TRBV11-1|TRBJ2-7|-
CASSPPGGSASYEQYF
TGTGCCAGCAGCCCGCCGGGGGGGAGCGCCTCCTACGAGCAGTACTTC
>TRBD1|TRBV5-1|TRBJ2-3|-
CASSNTGGTDTQYF
TGCGCCAGCAGCAATACAGGGGGAACAGATACGCAGTATTTT
>-|TRBV6-5|TRBJ2-3|-
CASMATTRTQYF
TGTGCCAGCATGGCGACGACTCGTACGCAGTATTTT
>TRBD2|TRBV7-9|TRBJ2-1|-
CASSFAGLGNEQFF
TGTGCCAGCAGCTTTGCGGGACTAGGTAATGAGCAGTTCTTC
>TRBD2|TRBV5-1|TRBJ2-7|once
CASSRGGSGSSYEQYF
TGCGCCAGCAGCCGAGGTGGCAGCGGGAGCTCCTACGAGCAGTACTTC
>-|TRBV21-1|TRBJ1-2|once
CASSIRDRGLANYGYTF
TGTGCCAGCAGCATCCGGGACAGGGGTTTAGCTAACTATGGCTACACCTTC
>-|TRBV3-1/TRBV3-2|TRBJ2-7|-
CASSQDFFSYEQYF
TGTGCCAGCAGCCAAGACTTCTTCTCCTACGAGCAGTACTTC
>-|TRBV15|TRBJ1-1|-
CATSRFAGMNTEAFF
TGTGCCACCAGCAGATTCGCAGGGATGAACACTGAAGCTTTCTTT
>TRBD1|TRBV19|TRBJ1-2|-
CASSRDRGIDGYTF
TGTGCCAGTAGCCGTGACAGGGGGATTGATGGCTACACCTTC
>TRBD1|TRBV6-6|TRBJ2-7|-
CASSTGDRSYEQYF
TGTGCCAGCAGCACCGGGGACAGATCTTACGAGCAGTACTTC
>-|TRBV19|TRBJ2-5|once
CASSKSRDFDETQYF
TGTGCCAGTAGTAAATCGAGGGATTTCGATGAGACCCAGTACTTC
>TRBD2|TRBV11-2|TRBJ2-7|-
CASSPAGGDEQYF
TGTGCCAGCAGCCCAGCGGGAGGGGACGAGCAGTACTTC
>TRBD2|TRBV19|TRBJ2-2|-
CASSLTSGRHTGELFF
TGTGCCAGTAGTCTTACTAGCGGGAGACACACCGGGGAGCTGTTTTTT
>TRBD1|TRBV9|TRBJ1-4|-
CASSGGTGAPNEKLFF
TGTGCCAGCAGCGGGGGGACAGGGGCACCTAATGAAAAACTGTTTTTT